Listed below are T cell receptor beta chains from one sample, sequenced in a study of blood T cells in healthy people across ages. MiXCR was run by TCRdb on the 5' RACE reads, yielding one entry per CDR3 protein. The sample has roughly 900,000 distinct CDR3 sequences, under 30% seen once. Sequencing was performed on blood. Receptor source: an elderly woman in good health. The CDR3 runs from the conserved cysteine through the conserved F or W. The D gene is left open where the match is weak. The listing skips clone size in some rows; elsewhere it reads once, few, many or a size class.

D: .
J: TRBJ1-2
V: TRBV5-1
size: .
DNA: TGCGCCAGCAGCCACGGGACACTCTATGGCTACACCTTC
CDR3: CASSHGTLYGYTF

D: .
J: TRBJ2-7
V: TRBV12-3/TRBV12-4
size: .
DNA: TGTGCCAGCAGTGAGGACCGAGATCGTTCCTACGAGCAGTACTTC
CDR3: CASSEDRDRSYEQYF

D: .
J: TRBJ2-5
V: TRBV7-9
size: .
DNA: TGTGCCAGCAGCTTGACCCCTGTTGAGACCCAGTACTTC
CDR3: CASSLTPVETQYF

D: .
J: TRBJ1-2
V: TRBV21-1
size: .
DNA: TGTGCCAGCAGCAACGGGGGACAGGGCCATGGCTACACCTTC
CDR3: CASSNGGQGHGYTF

D: TRBD2
J: TRBJ2-3
V: TRBV4-3
size: .
DNA: TGCGCCAGCAGCACGGGACTAGCGGGGGGCACAGATACGCAGTATTTT
CDR3: CASSTGLAGGTDTQYF

D: .
J: TRBJ2-2
V: TRBV2
size: few
DNA: TGTGCCAGCAGTGAAGCGCTGACTCTCACCGGGGAGCTGTTTTTT
CDR3: CASSEALTLTGELFF

D: .
J: TRBJ1-1
V: TRBV15
size: .
DNA: TGTGCCACCAGCAGAGATCCGTCGGGAAGGCGGGACACTGAAGCTTTCTTT
CDR3: CATSRDPSGRRDTEAFF

D: .
J: TRBJ2-7
V: TRBV7-2
size: many
DNA: TGTGCCAGCAGCCCGATAACTATGAACGAGCAGTACTTC
CDR3: CASSPITMNEQYF

D: TRBD1
J: TRBJ2-3
V: TRBV27
size: many
DNA: TGTGCCAGCAGCCGGGACAGCCCCGATACGCAGTATTTT
CDR3: CASSRDSPDTQYF

D: TRBD2
J: TRBJ2-1
V: TRBV7-2
size: many
DNA: TGTGCCAGCAGCATTAGCGGGGGGTTTTATGAGCAGTTCTTC
CDR3: CASSISGGFYEQFF

D: .
J: TRBJ2-5
V: TRBV9
size: few
DNA: TGTGCCAGCAGCGTTAATCCCCTCAATGAGCAGTACTTC
CDR3: CASSVNPLNEQYF

D: TRBD2
J: TRBJ2-3
V: TRBV12-3/TRBV12-4
size: .
DNA: TGTGCCAGCGCTAAGCGGGGGAGCACAGATACGGAGTATTTT
CDR3: CASAKRGSTDTEYF

D: .
J: TRBJ2-6
V: TRBV5-5
size: few
DNA: TGTGCCAGCAGCTTGGGGGGACTGGGACTCTCTGGGGCCAACGTCCTGACTTTC
CDR3: CASSLGGLGLSGANVLTF

D: .
J: TRBJ2-7
V: TRBV7-2
size: .
DNA: TGTGCCAGCAGCGAAATGAGGGGCTACGAGCAGTACTTC
CDR3: CASSEMRGYEQYF

D: TRBD1
J: TRBJ2-5
V: TRBV20-1
size: few
DNA: TGCAGTGCGGCCTGGGACAGGGGGGAGACCCAGTACTTC
CDR3: CSAAWDRGETQYF

D: TRBD1
J: TRBJ2-7
V: TRBV29-1
size: few
DNA: TGCAGCGTTACCGGGACAGGCCGTAACGAGCAGTACTTC
CDR3: CSVTGTGRNEQYF

D: .
J: TRBJ2-7
V: TRBV20-1
size: many
DNA: TGCAGTGCTAGAGATCGGACCTACGAGCAGTACTTC
CDR3: CSARDRTYEQYF

D: TRBD2
J: TRBJ2-1
V: TRBV5-1
size: many
DNA: TGCGCCAGCAGCTTGGCGGGGCGGGGGGACAATGAGCAGTTCTTC
CDR3: CASSLAGRGDNEQFF

D: .
J: TRBJ2-4
V: TRBV3-1
size: many
DNA: TGTGCCAGCAGCCAGTCTACGGGGCCCATGAACATTCAGTACTTC
CDR3: CASSQSTGPMNIQYF

D: TRBD1
J: TRBJ2-4
V: TRBV20-1
size: many
DNA: TGCAGTGCAAAAACAGGGGGAGACTCGGGAAACATTCAGTACTTC
CDR3: CSAKTGGDSGNIQYF

D: .
J: TRBJ1-1
V: TRBV5-1
size: few
DNA: TGCGCCAGCAGCTTGGAAACAGCGAACACTGAAGCTTTCTTT
CDR3: CASSLETANTEAFF

D: .
J: TRBJ2-5
V: TRBV5-1
size: many
DNA: TGCGCCAGCAGCTTCAGGGACTACCAAGAGACCCAGTACTTC
CDR3: CASSFRDYQETQYF

D: TRBD2
J: TRBJ2-1
V: TRBV7-2
size: many
DNA: TGTGCCAGCACCGATGGCGGGGGGTACTCCTACAATGAGCAGTTCTTC
CDR3: CASTDGGGYSYNEQFF

D: .
J: TRBJ2-2
V: TRBV6-2/TRBV6-3
size: .
DNA: TGTGCCAGCAGTGCAAACTTAGGCACCGGGGAGCTGTTTTTT
CDR3: CASSANLGTGELFF

D: .
J: TRBJ2-4
V: TRBV19
size: .
DNA: TGTGCCAGTAGTATATCCCGGGATAGGAACATTCAGTACTTC
CDR3: CASSISRDRNIQYF

D: .
J: TRBJ2-5
V: TRBV30
size: .
DNA: TGTGCCTGGAGTGTGGCAGGTCAGCAAGAGACCCAGTACTTC
CDR3: CAWSVAGQQETQYF

D: TRBD2
J: TRBJ2-5
V: TRBV4-1
size: many
DNA: TGCGCCAGCAGCCGTCTAGCGGGGACTCAAGAGACCCAGTACTTC
CDR3: CASSRLAGTQETQYF

D: TRBD2
J: TRBJ2-3
V: TRBV12-3/TRBV12-4
size: many
DNA: TGTGCCAGCAGGCTCGGGACTATCGCGCAGTATTTT
CDR3: CASRLGTIAQYF